The 27 T cell receptor beta chains below come from one sample, sequenced in a study of cytotoxic CD8 clonotypes in ibrutinib-treated CLL. Sequenced by immunoSEQ multiplex PCR; TCRdb stores in-frame clones only, minus some. Of 150,000 to 200,000 clones in the sample, 70% to 90% are singletons; the top ten hold roughly 3%. This sample comprised PBMCs, obtained at disease progression, from a patient treated with ibrutinib. These receptors all stem from a human donor with chronic lymphocytic leukemia.

The chain employs TRBV27 and TRBJ2-5; possible D gene TRBD2, 5 bases. Trimming removed 3 bases at V and 0 bases at J, with 8 bases between. This CDR3 has 14 amino acids. The germline CDR1 and CDR2 sequences are MNHEY and SMNVEV (reference sequence). CDR3 DNA: TGTGCCAGCAGTTTGGGCGGGTACCAAGAGACCCAGTACTTC. Translated: CASSLGGYQETQYF.

V is TRBV6-1 and J is TRBJ1-2; D possibly corresponds to TRBD1 (5 bases). CDR1 MNHNS and CDR2 SASEGT come from the germline V gene. The CDR3 is 12 residues long. V shed 7 bases and J shed 3 bases, with 9 bases lying between them. The CDR3 nucleotides read TGTGCCAGCATGGGGGATTACTATGGCTACACCTTC. Protein: CASMGDYYGYTF.

The chain is built from TRBV7-6 and TRBJ1-3; maybe TRBD1 (6 bases). The CDR3 loop spans 16 amino acids. Trimming left V 0 bases short and J 0 bases short, with 9 bases between. Germline-derived CDR1 and CDR2 are SGHVS and FNYEAQ. The CDR3 here is CASSLATGSSGNTIYF. The CDR3 coding sequence is TGTGCCAGCAGCTTAGCGACAGGAAGCTCTGGAAACACCATATATTTT.

The V gene is TRBV12-5, the J gene TRBJ2-1; tentative D call: TRBD2 (5 bases). Trimming stripped 6 bases from V and 8 bases from J, with 26 bases between. The CDR3 contains 17 residues. Germline-derived CDR1 and CDR2 are LGHNT and FRNRAP. DNA for the CDR3: TGTGCTAGTGGCCCCCGTTTGAGTGGGAGCTTATGGGATGAGCAGTTCTTC. Amino acid sequence: CASGPRLSGSLWDEQFF.

This chain joins TRBV30 and TRBJ2-7, with 8 bases that match TRBD1. Unmatched junction bases numbered 4, after V lost 1 base and J lost 5 bases. Germline-derived CDR1 and CDR2 are GTSNPN and SVGIG (reference sequence). The CDR3 contains 13 residues. CDR3 protein: CAWSGPGQDEQYF. CDR3 nucleotides: TGTGCCTGGAGTGGACCGGGACAGGACGAGCAGTACTTC.

The CDR3 DNA is TGCGCCAGCAGTGAGTCCAGCGGGGGGAACACCGGGGAGCTGTTTTTT. This codes for CASSESSGGNTGELFF. This chain uses TRBV10-2 with TRBJ2-2; 8 nucleotides align to TRBD2. V lost 0 bases, J lost 1 base, and 1 base stayed unmatched. Per germline, CDR1 WSHSY and CDR2 SAAADI. The CDR3 sequence is 16 residues long.

This clone appeared a single time. The rearrangement joins TRBV19 to TRBJ1-3; 10 positions match TRBD1. This CDR3 is 19 amino acids long. V trimming: 5 bases; J trimming: 1 base; junction bases outside the gene matches: 14. The germline gives CDR1 LNHDA, CDR2 SQIVND (reference sequence). Here the CDR3 DNA reads TGTGCCAGTAGTCTGCGTGGGACAGGGGTTCTTAGTTCTGGAAACACCATATATTTT. Its protein is CASSLRGTGVLSSGNTIYF. Based on the CDR3 plus reference TRBV19 and TRBJ1-3, the full variable domain is DGGITQSPKYLFRKEGQNVTLSCEQNLNHDAMYWYRQDPGQGLRLIYYSQIVNDFQKGDIAEGYSVSREKKESFPLTVTSAQKNPTAFYLCASSLRGTGVLSSGNTIYFGEGSWLTVV.

This chain joins TRBV14 and TRBJ2-2; no reliable D call. Germline CDR1 SGHDN, CDR2 FVKESK. Trimming shortened V by 1 base and J by 7 bases, and 10 bases separated the two germline ends. This CDR3 is 14 amino acids long. Here the CDR3 DNA reads TGTGCCAGCAGCCAAGTTCGTATGAACGGGGAGCTGTTTTTT. The encoded protein is CASSQVRMNGELFF.

The rearrangement joins TRBV27 to TRBJ1-2; D is possibly TRBD1 (5 bases). This CDR3 comprises 14 residues. V was pared by 6 bases and J by 8 bases, with 19 bases between. Germline assignment: CDR1 MNHEY and CDR2 SMNVEV (reference sequence). The chain's CDR3 is CASRDRTGPRGYTF. In DNA form, the CDR3 reads TGTGCCAGCAGGGACCGTACGGGGCCCAGAGGCTACACCTTC.

The chain joins TRBV7-2 to TRBJ2-1, with no clear D. V lost 2 bases, J lost 10 bases, and 15 bases lay in between. The CDR3 has 14 amino acids. Germline V gene data show CDR1 as SGHTA and CDR2 as FQGNSA. The DNA of the CDR3 is TGTGCCAGCAGCTTACAAGTCGCGGTCGGCGAGCAGTTCTTC. Protein: CASSLQVAVGEQFF.

This clone was detected only a few times. The CDR3 DNA is TGTGCCATCAGTGAAGACAGAAACAATCAGCCCCAGCATTTT. Protein: CAISEDRNNQPQHF. The chain links TRBV10-3 to TRBJ1-5, with D perhaps matching TRBD1 (5 bases). V shed 3 bases and J shed 3 bases, with 9 bases lying between them. There are 14 residues in the CDR3. Germline V gene data show CDR1 as ENHRY and CDR2 as SYGVKD.

J is TRBJ1-2 and V is TRBV7-9, with no clear D. CDR1 is SEHNR and CDR2 is FQNEAQ in the germline V gene (reference sequence). Between the trimmed V and J ends, which lost 5 bases and 5 bases, there was a span of 18 bases. The CDR3 has 15 amino acids. This chain's CDR3 is CASSPPRGDIYGYTF. CDR3 nucleotide sequence: TGTGCCAGCAGCCCCCCGAGAGGAGACATTTATGGCTACACCTTC.

The rearrangement joins TRBV18 to TRBJ2-1, with 11 bases lining up with TRBD2. Trimming took 6 bases from V and 9 from J; bases not matched to a gene: 10. The germline V gene has CDR1 KGHSH and CDR2 LQKENI. CDR3 length equals 15 residues. The CDR3 DNA follows: TGTGCCAGCTCCCCCCGGGGCCTAGCGGGGGGTGAGCAGTTCTTC. Amino acids: CASSPRGLAGGEQFF.

This clone has just one count. The chain couples TRBV27 to TRBJ2-7; D is perhaps TRBD1 (6 bases). This CDR3 spans 13 amino acids. Per the germline V gene, CDR1 is MNHEY and CDR2 is SMNVEV (reference sequence). The ends were cut back, 6 bases at V and 3 bases at J, with 12 bases in the middle. DNA for the CDR3: TGTGCCAGCAGATCACACAGGGTCTACGAGCAGTACTTC. It encodes CASRSHRVYEQYF.

V gene TRBV27 combines with J gene TRBJ2-1; D call uncertain. The germline V and J ends were trimmed by 5 bases and 15 bases, with 20 bases remaining between them. CDR1 and CDR2 from the germline V gene are MNHEY and SMNVEV (reference sequence). This CDR3 contains 13 residues. The CDR3 DNA reads TGTGCCAGCAGTCCACCTTCGTACGCCGAGGCGTTCTTC. This translates into CASSPPSYAEAFF.

V usage is TRBV15 and J usage is TRBJ2-1, with D uncertain. Germline CDR1 is LNHNV and CDR2 is YYDKDF (reference sequence). Trimming shortened V by 0 bases and J by 1 base, and 7 bases separated the two germline ends. The length of the CDR3 is 15 residues. This chain's CDR3 is CATSRDGLSYNEQFF. The CDR3 coding sequence is TGTGCCACCAGCAGAGACGGGCTTTCCTACAATGAGCAGTTCTTC.

This rearrangement joins TRBV2 to TRBJ2-1; TRBD2 agrees at 11 bases. The CDR3 is 15 residues long. Looked up from germline, CDR1 is SNHLY and CDR2 is FYNNEI. The ends lost 6 bases at V and 4 bases at J; junction bases unmatched: 5. CDR3 residues: CASRPGTSGYNEQFF. The CDR3 DNA reads as TGTGCCAGCAGGCCCGGGACTAGCGGTTACAATGAGCAGTTCTTC.

J is TRBJ2-1 and V is TRBV30; 9 bases map to TRBD2. The CDR3 spans 14 residues. Germline-derived CDR1 and CDR2 are GTSNPN and SVGIG (reference sequence). Trimming cost V 3 bases and J 5 bases; bases outside gene matches: 5. CDR3 nucleotide sequence: TGTGCCTGGAGCCGTCTAGCGGGAAACAATGAGCAGTTCTTC. Encoded protein: CAWSRLAGNNEQFF.

The rearrangement uses TRBV7-9 and TRBJ2-1, with D maybe TRBD2 (5 bases). V lost 5 bases and J lost 7, with 27 bases in between. The CDR3 covers 18 residues. The germline gives CDR1 SEHNR, CDR2 FQNEAQ (reference sequence). CDR3 nucleotide sequence: TGTGCCAGCAGCCCACTCAGCAGGCCTCCGGACTTTATAAATGAGCAGTTCTTC. Translation gives CASSPLSRPPDFINEQFF.

The genes are TRBV5-6 and TRBJ2-3; D possibly corresponds to TRBD2 (6 bases). CDR3 length: 15 amino acids. Trimming shortened V by 4 bases and J by 1 base, and 13 bases separated the two germline ends. CDR1 SGHDT and CDR2 YYEEEE come from the germline V gene. CDR3 loop: CASSRSGRRTDTQYF. The CDR3 nucleotides read TGTGCCAGCAGCCGGTCAGGGAGGCGCACAGATACGCAGTATTTT.

The chain is built from TRBV25-1 and TRBJ2-1; D is undetermined. The length of the CDR3 is 15 residues. The germline CDR1 and CDR2 sequences are MGHDK and SYGVNS. Trimming took off 6 bases at V and 4 bases at J, with 16 bases between the two ends. The CDR3 coding sequence is TGTGCCAGCAGGGGGTTATTATCCGGATACAATGAGCAGTTCTTC. It encodes CASRGLLSGYNEQFF.

The chain uses TRBV11-1 and TRBJ2-7; tentatively, D is TRBD2 (6 bases). Germline V lookup: CDR1 SGHAT, CDR2 FQDESV (reference sequence). CDR3 length equals 14 residues. The V gene lost 5 bases and the J gene lost 3 bases, with 14 bases spanning the gap. The CDR3 DNA reads as TGTGCCAGCAGCCGGGGGAGATCCGACTACGAGCAGTACTTC. As protein: CASSRGRSDYEQYF.

The CDR3 coding sequence is TGTGCCAGCAGGGGACAGGGGGCATGGGAGACCCAGTACTTC. Translating gives CASRGQGAWETQYF. The chain uses TRBV27 and TRBJ2-5, with 12 bases matching TRBD1. Germline assignment: CDR1 MNHEY and CDR2 SMNVEV (reference sequence). CDR3 length: 14 amino acids. Losses at the gene ends were 6 bases for V and 5 bases for J; bases not matched to a gene: 4.

This chain uses TRBV11-3 with TRBJ1-1, with 9 bases aligning to TRBD1. The CDR3 length is 16 residues. CDR1 SGHNT and CDR2 YENEEA come from the germline V gene. Trimming took 5 bases from V and 3 from J; bases not matched to a gene: 10. The CDR3 loop is CASSPGQGGGYTEAFF. DNA for the CDR3: TGTGCCAGCAGCCCGGGACAGGGTGGAGGATACACTGAAGCTTTCTTT.

V usage is TRBV25-1 and J usage is TRBJ1-1; no firm D call. The V gene's germline CDR1 is MGHDK and CDR2 SYGVNS. Trimming removed 1 base at V and 11 bases at J, with 20 bases between. CDR3 length: 15 residues. CDR3 loop: CASSEFSRPVVRAFF. The CDR3 region has the DNA TGTGCCAGCAGTGAATTTTCCCGGCCCGTGGTACGGGCTTTCTTT.

The chain carries TRBV2 and TRBJ2-1; 7 bases fit TRBD1. V lost 11 bases and J lost 14; bases outside the gene matches: 9. This CDR3 is built from 10 residues. The germline V gene has CDR1 SNHLY and CDR2 FYNNEI. The CDR3 is CAAKGDREFF. CDR3 bases: TGTGCCGCTAAAGGAGACAGGGAGTTCTTC.

The rearrangement uses TRBV5-4 and TRBJ2-3; 8 nucleotides align to TRBD2. Germline loops: CDR1 SGHNT, CDR2 YYREEE (reference sequence). The CDR3 has 17 amino acids. Trimming took 0 bases from V and 3 from J; bases not matched to a gene: 9. As DNA, the CDR3 is TGTGCCAGCAGCTTGGTGGGTAGCGGGATCTGGACAGATACGCAGTATTTT. Its protein is CASSLVGSGIWTDTQYF.